The 21 T cell receptor beta chains presented below share a single source sample, sequenced in a study of T cell responses to AZD1222 COVID-19 vaccine. Only in-frame clones appear in the TCRdb table, and some are missing; sequencing was by immunoSEQ multiplex PCR. Of fewer than 130,000 clones listed, more than 90% were seen once; the top ten hold 1% to 1.5%. Here the sequenced sample was peripheral blood, taken on day 0 of AZD1222 vaccination. These receptors all stem from an adult in good health.

The rearrangement joins TRBV5-5 to TRBJ2-2; unclear D gene. This CDR3 comprises 14 residues. V was pared by 3 bases and J by 4 bases, with 10 bases between. The germline V gene encodes CDR1 SGHKS and CDR2 YYEKEE (reference sequence). CDR3 DNA sequence: TGTGCCAGCAGCTCGAGCACGGGCACCGGGGAGCTGTTTTTT. Translated: CASSSSTGTGELFF.

The chain recombines TRBV19 with TRBJ2-1; 12 bases match TRBD2. The V gene end was trimmed by 6 bases and the J gene end by 7 bases; junction bases not matched to a gene: 7. This CDR3 region has 15 residues. The germline CDR1 and CDR2 sequences are LNHDA and SQIVND (reference sequence). DNA of the CDR3: TGTGCCAGTAGGCAAACTAGCGGGGGGCAAAATGAGCAGTTCTTC. This sequence encodes CASRQTSGGQNEQFF.

This clone came up once. The V gene is TRBV29-1, the J gene TRBJ2-1; D remains unclear. CDR3 length: 13 amino acids. The V end was cut by 1 base, the J end by 5 bases, with 9 bases between. The germline gives CDR1 SQVTM, CDR2 ANQGSEA. In DNA, the CDR3 is TGCAGCGTTGAAGGAGCAGCCGACAATGAGCAGTTCTTC. This sequence encodes CSVEGAADNEQFF.

V gene TRBV3-1 (or the pseudogene TRBV3-2) combines with J gene TRBJ2-1; possible D gene TRBD1, 6 bases. CDR3 length equals 16 residues. Per germline, CDR1 LGHDT and CDR2 YNNKEL (reference sequence). V was clipped by 4 bases and J by 6 bases, with 19 bases between them. The DNA for the CDR3 is TGTGCCAGCAGCCCCCCGTTAACCAGGGGATCCAATGAGCAGTTCTTC. Residues: CASSPPLTRGSNEQFF.

This chain uses TRBV4-3 with TRBJ2-3, with 11 bases aligning to TRBD2. In germline, CDR1 is LGHNA, CDR2 YSLEER. The V and J ends lost 0 bases and 1 base, in that order; junction bases with no gene match: 6. This CDR3 region has 18 residues. CDR3 coding DNA: TGCGCCAGCAGCCAAGATCGAGCACTAGCGGGAGGCACAGATACGCAGTATTTT. It encodes CASSQDRALAGGTDTQYF.

The gene calls are TRBV24-1 and TRBJ2-1; D possibly matches TRBD1 or TRBD2 (6 bases each). V was cut by 4 bases and J by 10 bases, with 19 bases left in between. The CDR3 contains 15 residues. Germline loops: CDR1 KGHDR, CDR2 SFDVKD. CDR3 nucleotides: TGTGCCACCAGTGACCCCCTGACGGGGGCAAGGGAGCAGTTCTTC. This gives the protein CATSDPLTGAREQFF.

Only a few counts were recorded for this clone. V gene TRBV6-5 combines with J gene TRBJ2-7; D not resolved. The CDR3 covers 12 residues. The germline CDR1 and CDR2 sequences are MNHEY and SVGAGI. The V end lost 5 bases, the J end lost 3 bases, and 8 bases lay between the germline ends. CDR3 sequence reads: CASSRFGYEQYF. For the CDR3, the DNA is TGTGCCAGCAGTCGCTTCGGCTACGAGCAGTACTTC.

The rearrangement joins TRBV27 to TRBJ2-1; D possibly corresponds to TRBD1 (5 bases). This CDR3 is 16 amino acids long. V was clipped by 0 bases and J by 2 bases, with 11 bases between them. CDR1 MNHEY and CDR2 SMNVEV come from the germline V gene (reference sequence). The CDR3 region is CASSLSWQGPYNEQFF. In DNA form, the CDR3 reads TGTGCCAGCAGTTTATCGTGGCAGGGCCCCTACAATGAGCAGTTCTTC.

This clone was detected once. The chain has TRBV9 and TRBJ2-5; tentatively, D is TRBD1 or TRBD2 (5 bases each). CDR1 SGDLS and CDR2 YYNGEE come from the germline V gene. Trimming took 0 bases from V and 2 from J, leaving 8 bases between them. The length of the CDR3 is 14 residues. Here the CDR3 reads CASSVVGRQETQYF. CDR3 nucleotide sequence: TGTGCCAGCAGCGTAGTGGGACGACAAGAGACCCAGTACTTC.

The rearrangement links TRBV18 to TRBJ2-7; weak D call: TRBD1 (5 bases). Germline CDR1 KGHSH, CDR2 LQKENI. This CDR3 is 18 amino acids long. V was cut by 0 bases and J by 7 bases, with 25 bases left in between. The chain's CDR3 is CASSPPSLGASPLLEQYF. CDR3 sequence (DNA): TGTGCCAGCTCACCACCATCCCTAGGGGCCTCTCCCCTCTTGGAGCAGTACTTC.

This chain uses TRBV14 with TRBJ1-3; maybe TRBD1 (5 bases). Germline V gives CDR1 SGHDN, CDR2 FVKESK. The CDR3 covers 14 residues. V lost 4 bases, J lost 9 bases, and 16 bases lay in between. In DNA, the CDR3 is TGTGCCAGCAGCCCGGGGGTCTTAGTAGGCACCATATATTTT. Amino acid sequence: CASSPGVLVGTIYF.

The CDR3 reads CASRKGQGVWNQPQHF. As DNA, the CDR3 is TGTGCCAGTAGGAAGGGACAGGGAGTTTGGAATCAGCCCCAGCATTTT. The chain is built from TRBV19 and TRBJ1-5, with 9 bases aligning to TRBD1. The CDR3 runs to 16 residues. Per germline, CDR1 LNHDA and CDR2 SQIVND (reference sequence). V dropped 6 bases and J dropped 4; count of bases not matched to a gene: 10.

The chain joins TRBV20-1 to TRBJ2-3; D unresolved. The CDR3 covers 11 residues. Per germline, CDR1 DFQATT and CDR2 SNEGSKA (reference sequence). V dropped 4 bases and J dropped 7 bases, with 9 bases sitting between them. The CDR3 DNA reads as TGCAGTGCTACGAAGGAGAATACGCAGTATTTT. Amino acid sequence: CSATKENTQYF.

The rearrangement links TRBV2 to TRBJ2-7; D not resolved. CDR1 and CDR2 from the germline V gene are SNHLY and FYNNEI. V lost 7 bases to trimming and J lost 0 bases, with 13 bases between them. This CDR3 comprises 14 residues. The CDR3 here is CASTPDRFSYEQYF. The DNA for the CDR3 is TGTGCCAGCACCCCCGATCGGTTCTCCTACGAGCAGTACTTC. Filled out from reference TRBV2 and TRBJ2-7, the complete variable domain reads EPEVTQTPSHQVTQMGQEVILRCVPISNHLYFYWYRQILGQKVEFLVSFYNNEISEKSEIFDDQFSVERPDGSNFTLKIRSTKLEDSAMYFCASTPDRFSYEQYFGPGTRLTVT.

This clone has a single count. The genes are TRBV23-1 and TRBJ1-1; 8 positions agree with TRBD1. TRBV23-1 is known as an ORF, though its function is uncertain. V lost 4 bases and J lost 7; bases outside the gene matches: 11. CDR3 length: 15 amino acids. This CDR3 is CASSPQVLGTGEAFF. In DNA form, the CDR3 reads TGCGCCAGCAGTCCTCAAGTTTTAGGGACAGGTGAAGCTTTCTTT.

The rearrangement joins TRBV21-1 to TRBJ2-1; the table assigns TRBD2, which was not confirmed against the DNA. TRBV21-1 is a pseudogene segment. The CDR3 contains 13 residues. The CDR3 is CATVFSQSNEQFF. CDR3 in DNA: TGTGCCACCGTGTTTAGCCAGTCCAATGAGCAGTTCTTC.

The chain is built from TRBV5-6 and TRBJ2-1, with TRBD2 matching 14 bases. Germline CDR1 is SGHDT and CDR2 is YYEEEE. The CDR3 is made up of 15 amino acids. V trimming: 4 bases; J trimming: 6 bases; junction bases outside the gene matches: 3. The CDR3 DNA reads as TGTGCCAGCAGCCCGACTAGCGGGAGGGCCAATGAGCAGTTCTTC. It encodes CASSPTSGRANEQFF.

This chain connects TRBV20-1 to TRBJ2-5; 7 nucleotides line up with TRBD2. The CDR3 loop spans 14 amino acids. Germline loops: CDR1 DFQATT, CDR2 SNEGSKA (reference sequence). V was pared by 3 bases and J by 13 bases, with 17 bases of the junction left unmatched. For the CDR3, the DNA is TGCAGTGCTAGTCGAGCGGGGTCTTTGCAGGAGATGTACTTC. Protein: CSASRAGSLQEMYF.

The chain joins TRBV7-8 to TRBJ1-5, with a tentative D call TRBD1 (5 bases). This CDR3 has 13 residues. Germline V CDR1 and CDR2: SGHVS, FQNEAQ. The V end lost 0 bases, the J end lost 7 bases, and 7 bases lay between the germline ends. CDR3 residues: CASSLAEGQPQHF. CDR3 nucleotides: TGTGCCAGCAGCTTAGCGGAGGGGCAGCCCCAGCATTTT. Drawing the rest from reference TRBV7-8 and TRBJ1-5, the complete variable domain is GAGVSQSPRYKVAKRGQDVALRCDPISGHVSLFWYQQALGQGPEFLTYFQNEAQLDKSGLPSDRFFAERPEGSVSTLKIQRTQQEDSAVYLCASSLAEGQPQHFGDGTRLSIL.

The chain links TRBV7-9 to TRBJ1-4; D uncertain. V was cut by 5 bases and J by 0 bases, with 13 bases left in between. The V gene's germline CDR1 is SEHNR and CDR2 FQNEAQ (reference sequence). This CDR3 spans 16 amino acids. CDR3 in amino acids: CASSPAAAATNEKLFF. CDR3 in DNA: TGTGCCAGCAGCCCGGCGGCCGCGGCAACTAATGAAAAACTGTTTTTT.

The rearrangement links TRBV7-9 to TRBJ1-1; D ambiguous. With 5 bases removed from V and 1 base from J, the gap between germline ends came to 8 bases. CDR1 is SEHNR and CDR2 is FQNEAQ in the germline V gene (reference sequence). The length of the CDR3 is 13 residues. The CDR3, as DNA: TGTGCCAGCAGCCTAACAGAGAACACTGAAGCTTTCTTT. Its protein product is CASSLTENTEAFF.